The present entry profiles one T cell receptor beta chain with its context. This sample is drawn from a study of blood T cell repertoires in COVID-19. Study background: PBMCs, B-cell-depleted T cells, or T cells provided the cDNA or gDNA that made up the material.

The CDR3 runs to 12 residues. Trimming cost V 2 bases and J 10 bases, with 9 bases left between them. Germline V gene lookup returns CDR1 SEHNR and CDR2 FQNEAQ (reference sequence). Original data processing: Estimation of nucleated cell counts relied on the amplification of reference gene primers. TCRdb keeps only in-frame clones here, not all; method: immunoSEQ multiplex PCR. D and trimming were read from the DNA, whereas the V and J calls and clone size are those reported in that table. In the table there are about 200,000 clones, around 85% of which are singletons. The material sequenced was peripheral blood. The TCR comes from a man in his forties with acute or convalescent COVID-19. The rearrangement joins TRBV7-9 to TRBJ2-1, with D possibly TRBD2 on 5 matching bases. The CDR3 reads CASSLSSGEQFF. The CDR3 DNA reads as TGTGCCAGCAGCTTATCAAGCGGCGAGCAGTTCTTC.